This TCR beta chain was documented in a study of cytomegalovirus exposure and HLA in healthy donors. Trimming removed 0 bases from V and 4 bases from J, with 9 bases in between. Per germline, CDR1 MNHNY and CDR2 SVGAGI (reference sequence). This CDR3 has 14 residues. Findings and caveats of the study: The productive fraction for most TCR beta V segments was about 87% or about 30% in an earlier analysis. Later on, an analysis tied 15,000 to 20,000 TCR beta sequences to HLA alleles at 0.05 false discovery rate. Later examination showed HLA-associated TCR beta chains had greater clonal expansion than equally common others.

These donors counted as nominally healthy when sampled, but unrecorded immune exposures were likely. Both 60 Vbeta primers and 13 Jbeta primers went into the PCR. Assay: immunoSEQ multiplex PCR; the TCRdb copy retains only in-frame clones and omits some. The sample includes over 100,000 clones, about four fifths of them seen just once. A note on this clone: Its antigen is not known.

The chain couples TRBV6-6 to TRBJ2-5, with D possibly TRBD2 on 5 matching bases. The sample consisted of PBMCs. The clonotype was recovered from a man aged 30 to 45 in good health and CMV-seronegative. CDR3 nucleotide sequence: TGTGCCAGCAGTTACTCGAGGGTAGGAGAGACCCAGTACTTC. This sequence encodes CASSYSRVGETQYF.